Listed below are T cell receptor beta chains from one sample, sequenced in a study of blood T cell repertoires in COVID-19. Data came from immunoSEQ multiplex PCR; TCRdb stores just in-frame clones and leaves some out. The profile covers some 180,000 clones, with about 80% appearing a single time and around a fifth taken by the ten largest. The source material was PBMCs or T cells enriched from blood (not recorded which). These receptors originate from a woman between 65 and 79 years old in a cohort exposed to, infected with or recovered from COVID-19 (not recorded which). Both conserved end residues are part of each CDR3. The order of the fields is J gene, D gene, V gene, clone size, CDR3 DNA, CDR3 protein. The D gene is left open where the match is weak. Size values are once, few and many counts, or a class for expanded clones, and some rows have none.

TRBJ1-6 TRBD1 TRBV2 NA TGTGCCAGCAGGAGGGACAGAGATAATTCACCCCTCCACTTT CASRRDRDNSPLHF
TRBJ2-1 NA TRBV4-3 few TGCGCCAGCAGCCGGGGAGGGGGAGAGAGGATTTACAATGAGCAGTTCTTC CASSRGGGERIYNEQFF
TRBJ1-6 TRBD1 TRBV19 NA TGTGCCAGTACCCCGGGACAGGTGAATTCACCCCTCCACTTT CASTPGQVNSPLHF
TRBJ2-2 NA TRBV7-8 few TGTGCCAGCAACATGGGAGAGAACACCGGGGAGCTGTTTTTT CASNMGENTGELFF
TRBJ2-2 NA TRBV4-2 NA TGTGCCAGCAGCCAAGAAGGTGGGGGACTTCCGAACACCGGGGAGCTGTTTTTT CASSQEGGGLPNTGELFF
TRBJ1-2 TRBD1 TRBV7-2 NA TGTGCCAGCAGCCCCCCCCCGGGACAGGGCATCCGCTACACCTTC CASSPPPGQGIRYTF
TRBJ1-2 NA TRBV7-9 NA TGTGCCAGCAGCTTGACAAGCTATGGCTACACCTTC CASSLTSYGYTF
TRBJ1-1 NA TRBV2 NA TGTGCCAGCAGTCATTCACAGGGCCCTCTCCGAGCTTTCTTT CASSHSQGPLRAFF
TRBJ2-5 TRBD1 TRBV4-3 NA TGCGCCAGCAGCCAAGGGCAGGGGGCCGGCGAGACCCAGTACTTC CASSQGQGAGETQYF
TRBJ1-2 NA TRBV28 NA TGTGCCAGCAGTTTCCCGGGGAACTATGGCTACACCTTC CASSFPGNYGYTF
TRBJ2-5 NA TRBV11-3 NA TGTGCCAGCAGCCTGGGCAAGTGGGGTCAGGGTCAAGAGACCCAGTACTTC CASSLGKWGQGQETQYF
TRBJ1-1 TRBD1 TRBV7-9 NA TGTGCCAGCAGCCACGGACAGGGAGATATCTCGATCGCTGAAGCTTTCTTT CASSHGQGDISIAEAFF
TRBJ1-6 NA TRBV7-9 NA TGTGCCAGCAGCTTAGTGAACGACCCGGAGTCGCCCCTCCACTTT CASSLVNDPESPLHF
TRBJ2-7 NA TRBV29-1 NA TGCAGCGTCCAAACCTACTACGAGCAGTACTTC CSVQTYYEQYF
TRBJ2-5 TRBD2 TRBV28 once TGTGCCAGCCAACTTTCCGGACTAGATTTGGAGACCCAGTACTTC CASQLSGLDLETQYF
TRBJ2-5 NA TRBV27 NA TGTGCCAGCAGCCCCCAGGGGAGCGTTGGGACCCAGTACTTC CASSPQGSVGTQYF
TRBJ2-5 NA TRBV29-1 NA TGCAGCGTTGAGACAGTACCGTTGGAGACCCAGTACTTC CSVETVPLETQYF
TRBJ1-3 NA TRBV29-1 NA TGCAGCGCTGGGACAGGAAACACCATATATTTT CSAGTGNTIYF
TRBJ2-3 TRBD2 TRBV2 few TGTGCCAGCAGTGAAGCGACTAGCAGAGGTACGCAGTATTTT CASSEATSRGTQYF
TRBJ2-1 TRBD1 TRBV2 NA TGTGCCAGTTTCCCCGCTGGCGAGGGGGCCGATGAGCAGTTCTTC CASFPAGEGADEQFF
TRBJ2-2 NA TRBV10-1 NA TGCGCCAGCAGGGCAGGGGCAAACACCGGGGAGCTGTTTTTT CASRAGANTGELFF
TRBJ2-7 NA TRBV2 NA TGTGCCAGCAGTTTGGGACACCCGATAGCCTACGAGCAGTACTTC CASSLGHPIAYEQYF
TRBJ2-5 TRBD2 TRBV7-9 NA TGTGCCAGCAGTTCGGGACTAGCGGTTTTAGGGGAGACCCAGTACTTC CASSSGLAVLGETQYF
TRBJ2-3 TRBD2 TRBV5-1 NA TGCGCCAGCAGCTTTGGCGGGAGTGCAGATACGCAGTATTTT CASSFGGSADTQYF
TRBJ1-3 NA TRBV2 NA TGTGCCAGCAGCCTAGCCCAGGGGCCGGGAAACACCATATATTTT CASSLAQGPGNTIYF
TRBJ2-7 TRBD2 TRBV5-1 NA TGCGCCAGCAGCTTGGTGCCCCCAGGCGGGAGAGCTCGTCGTCTCATGGGGGAGCAGTACTTC CASSLVPPGGRARRLMGEQYF
TRBJ2-7 TRBD2 TRBV4-3 once TGCGCCAGCAGCCCCTCTAGCGGGAGGGACTACGAGCAGTACTTC CASSPSSGRDYEQYF
TRBJ2-1 NA TRBV28 few TGTGCCAGCATCTCCGCAGGTTTCTTCTACAATGAGCAGTTCTTC CASISAGFFYNEQFF
TRBJ1-6 TRBD1 TRBV5-5 NA TGTGCCAGCAGCCCAACAGCCAGACAGGGGGATGATTCACCCCTCCACTTT CASSPTARQGDDSPLHF
TRBJ1-5 TRBD1 TRBV7-8 NA TGTGCCAGCAGCTTACGGGGACAGCCCAATCAGCCCCAGCATTTT CASSLRGQPNQPQHF
TRBJ2-3 TRBD2 TRBV10-3 NA TGTGCCATCAATACCCTAGCGGGAGCGGGAGATACGCAGTATTTT CAINTLAGAGDTQYF
TRBJ2-2 NA TRBV6-5 few TGTGCCAGCAGTTATTGGTTCGGGGTCACCGGGGAGCTGTTTTTT CASSYWFGVTGELFF
TRBJ2-7 NA TRBV11-2 NA TGTGCCAGCAGTTATGGCGGGACAGCCTCCTACGAGCAGTACTTC CASSYGGTASYEQYF
TRBJ1-2 NA TRBV19 NA TGTGCCAGTAGTGTCCAGACAGGTGTCTCTGGCTACACCTTC CASSVQTGVSGYTF
TRBJ2-7 NA TRBV28 NA TGTGCCAGCAGTTTATCCGGGAGTGTTAACGAGCAGTACTTC CASSLSGSVNEQYF
TRBJ1-2 TRBD1 TRBV6-5 NA TGTGCCAGCAGTTACGGGGACAGGGAGGCAGTTGGCTACACCTTC CASSYGDREAVGYTF
TRBJ2-1 TRBD2 TRBV5-1 NA TGCGCCAGCAGTGAGCGGGAGAGCTCCTACAATGAGCAGTTCTTC CASSERESSYNEQFF
TRBJ2-1 TRBD2 TRBV5-1 NA TGCGCCAGCAGCTTGTCCGCTAGCGGGAACAATGAGCAGTTCTTC CASSLSASGNNEQFF
TRBJ2-1 NA TRBV3-1/TRBV3-2 once TGTGCCAGCAGCCAAGAGGTTCCTTATCGGGCTATGGACTATGAGCAGTTCTTC CASSQEVPYRAMDYEQFF